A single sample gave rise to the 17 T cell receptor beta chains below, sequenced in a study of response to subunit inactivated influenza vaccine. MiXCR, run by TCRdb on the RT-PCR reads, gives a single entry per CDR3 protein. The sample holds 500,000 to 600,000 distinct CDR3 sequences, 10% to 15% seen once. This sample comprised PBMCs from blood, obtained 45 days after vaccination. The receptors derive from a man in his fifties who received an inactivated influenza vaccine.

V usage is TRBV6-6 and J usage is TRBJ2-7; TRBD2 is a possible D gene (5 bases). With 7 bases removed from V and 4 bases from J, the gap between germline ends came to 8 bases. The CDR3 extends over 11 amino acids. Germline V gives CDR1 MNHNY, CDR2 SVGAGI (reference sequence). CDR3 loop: CASTGKYEQYF. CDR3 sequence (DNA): TGTGCCAGCACCGGGAAGTACGAGCAGTACTTC.

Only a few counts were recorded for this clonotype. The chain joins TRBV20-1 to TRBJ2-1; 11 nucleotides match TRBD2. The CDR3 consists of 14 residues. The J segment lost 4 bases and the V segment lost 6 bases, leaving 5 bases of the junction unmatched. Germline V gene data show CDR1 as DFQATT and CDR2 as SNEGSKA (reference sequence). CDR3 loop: CSARGLAVYNEQFF. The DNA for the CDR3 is TGCAGTGCGAGGGGACTAGCGGTATACAATGAGCAGTTCTTC.

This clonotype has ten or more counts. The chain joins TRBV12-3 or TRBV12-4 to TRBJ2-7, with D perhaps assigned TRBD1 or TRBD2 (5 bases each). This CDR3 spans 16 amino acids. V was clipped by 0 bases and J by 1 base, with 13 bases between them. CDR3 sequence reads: CASSLALSGRSYEQYF. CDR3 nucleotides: TGTGCCAGCAGTTTAGCGCTTTCGGGGCGGTCCTACGAGCAGTACTTC.

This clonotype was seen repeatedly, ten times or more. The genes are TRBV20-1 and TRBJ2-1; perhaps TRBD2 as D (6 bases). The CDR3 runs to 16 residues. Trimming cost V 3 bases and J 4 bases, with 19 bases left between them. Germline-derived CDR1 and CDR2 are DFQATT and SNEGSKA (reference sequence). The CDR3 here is CSARRGPGTAYNEQFF. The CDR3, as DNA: TGCAGTGCTAGGAGAGGCCCCGGGACTGCATACAATGAGCAGTTCTTC.

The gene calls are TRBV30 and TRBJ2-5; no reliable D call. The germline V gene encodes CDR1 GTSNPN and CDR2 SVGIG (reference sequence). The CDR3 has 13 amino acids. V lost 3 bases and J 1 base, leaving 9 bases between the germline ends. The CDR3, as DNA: TGTGCCTGGAGCCGGCGATTCCAAGAGACCCAGTACTTC. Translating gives CAWSRRFQETQYF.

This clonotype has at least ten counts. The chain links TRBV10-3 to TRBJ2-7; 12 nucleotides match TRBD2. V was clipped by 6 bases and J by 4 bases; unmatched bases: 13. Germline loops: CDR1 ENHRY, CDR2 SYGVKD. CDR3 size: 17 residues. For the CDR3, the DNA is TGTGCCATCAGCGAACCTAGCGGGAGGGCCCCCTCATACGAGCAGTACTTC. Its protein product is CAISEPSGRAPSYEQYF.

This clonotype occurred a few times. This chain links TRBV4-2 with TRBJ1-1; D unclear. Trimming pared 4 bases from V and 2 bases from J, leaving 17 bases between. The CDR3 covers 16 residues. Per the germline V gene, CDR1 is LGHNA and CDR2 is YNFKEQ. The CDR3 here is CASSPNLGYSNTEAFF. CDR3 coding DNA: TGTGCCAGCAGCCCAAACTTGGGGTACAGTAACACTGAAGCTTTCTTT.

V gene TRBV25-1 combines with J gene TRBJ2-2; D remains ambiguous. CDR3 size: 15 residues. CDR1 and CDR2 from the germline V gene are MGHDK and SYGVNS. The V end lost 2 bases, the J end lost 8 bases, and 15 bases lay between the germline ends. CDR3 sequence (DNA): TGTGCCAGCAGTGAACTTGAAACCGTGTCTGGGGAGCTGTTTTTT. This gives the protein CASSELETVSGELFF.

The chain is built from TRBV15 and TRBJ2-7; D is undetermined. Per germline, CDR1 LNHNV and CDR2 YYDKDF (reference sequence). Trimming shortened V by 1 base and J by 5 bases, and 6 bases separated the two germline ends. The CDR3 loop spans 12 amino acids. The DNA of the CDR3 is TGTGCCACCAGCAGAGCGGGCAACGAGCAGTACTTC. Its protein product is CATSRAGNEQYF.

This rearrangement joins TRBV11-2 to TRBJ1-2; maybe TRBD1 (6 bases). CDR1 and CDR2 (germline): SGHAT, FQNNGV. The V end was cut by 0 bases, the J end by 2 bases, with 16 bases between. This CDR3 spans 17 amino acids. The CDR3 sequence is CASSLDGVGGRNYGYTF. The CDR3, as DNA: TGTGCCAGCAGCTTAGATGGGGTCGGGGGCAGAAACTATGGCTACACCTTC.

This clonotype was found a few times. The CDR3 protein is CASSLAWAKSYNEQFF. The CDR3 nucleotides are TGTGCCAGCAGCTTGGCCTGGGCGAAGTCCTACAATGAGCAGTTCTTC. This rearrangement joins TRBV5-6 to TRBJ2-1; the D is unclear. This CDR3 contains 16 residues. Germline V gene lookup returns CDR1 SGHDT and CDR2 YYEEEE. Trimming shortened V by 0 bases and J by 1 base, and 11 bases separated the two germline ends.

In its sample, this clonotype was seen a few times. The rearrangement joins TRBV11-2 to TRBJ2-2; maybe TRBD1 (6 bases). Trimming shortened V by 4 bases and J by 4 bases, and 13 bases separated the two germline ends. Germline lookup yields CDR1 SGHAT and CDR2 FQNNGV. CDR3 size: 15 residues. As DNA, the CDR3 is TGTGCCAGCAGCTCAGGACAGCAAGTCACCGGGGAGCTGTTTTTT. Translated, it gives CASSSGQQVTGELFF.

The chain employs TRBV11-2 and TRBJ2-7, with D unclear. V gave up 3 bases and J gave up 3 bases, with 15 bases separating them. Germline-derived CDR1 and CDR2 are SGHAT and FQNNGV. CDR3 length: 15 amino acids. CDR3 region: CASSFFSQSVYEQYF. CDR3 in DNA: TGTGCCAGCAGCTTTTTCAGCCAGTCCGTCTACGAGCAGTACTTC.

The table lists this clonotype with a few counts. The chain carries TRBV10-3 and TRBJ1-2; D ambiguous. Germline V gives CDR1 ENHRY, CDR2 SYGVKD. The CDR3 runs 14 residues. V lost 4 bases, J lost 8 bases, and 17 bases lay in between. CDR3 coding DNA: TGTGCCATCAGTGTCTCTGTCGTACGGGAGGGCTACACCTTC. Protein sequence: CAISVSVVREGYTF.

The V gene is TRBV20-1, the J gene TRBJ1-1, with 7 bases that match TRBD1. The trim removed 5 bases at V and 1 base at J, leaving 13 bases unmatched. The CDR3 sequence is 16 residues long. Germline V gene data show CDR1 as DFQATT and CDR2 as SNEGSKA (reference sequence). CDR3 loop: CSAFQTRQGRNTEAFF. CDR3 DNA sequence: TGCAGTGCTTTTCAAACCCGACAGGGCCGGAACACTGAAGCTTTCTTT.

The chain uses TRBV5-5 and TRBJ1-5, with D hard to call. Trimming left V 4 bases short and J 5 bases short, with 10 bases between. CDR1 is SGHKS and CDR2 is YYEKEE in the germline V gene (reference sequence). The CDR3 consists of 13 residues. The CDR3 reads CASSPRWDQPQHF. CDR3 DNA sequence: TGTGCCAGCAGCCCGCGCTGGGATCAGCCCCAGCATTTT.

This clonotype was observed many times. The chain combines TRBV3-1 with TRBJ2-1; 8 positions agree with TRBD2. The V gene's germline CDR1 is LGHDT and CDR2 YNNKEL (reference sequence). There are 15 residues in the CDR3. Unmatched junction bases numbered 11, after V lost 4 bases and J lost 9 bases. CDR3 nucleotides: TGTGCCAGCAGCCGAAGAGGTATCGGGGGGGGTGAGCAGTTCTTC. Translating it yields CASSRRGIGGGEQFF.